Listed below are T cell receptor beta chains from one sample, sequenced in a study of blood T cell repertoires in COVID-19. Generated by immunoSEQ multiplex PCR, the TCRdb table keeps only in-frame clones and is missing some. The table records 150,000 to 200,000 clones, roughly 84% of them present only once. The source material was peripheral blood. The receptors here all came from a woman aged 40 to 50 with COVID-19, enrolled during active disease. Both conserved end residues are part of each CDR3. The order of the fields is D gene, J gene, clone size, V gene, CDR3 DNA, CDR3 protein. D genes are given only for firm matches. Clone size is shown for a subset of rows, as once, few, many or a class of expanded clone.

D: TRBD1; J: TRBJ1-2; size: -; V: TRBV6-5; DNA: TGTGCCAGCAGGAGGGACAGGGGGGGCTACACCTTC; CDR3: CASRRDRGGYTF
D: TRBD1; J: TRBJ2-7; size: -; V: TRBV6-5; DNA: TGTGCCAGCAGTTCGGACAGGGCGGCCTACGAGCAGTACTTC; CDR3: CASSSDRAAYEQYF
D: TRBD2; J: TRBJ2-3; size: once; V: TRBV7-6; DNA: TGTGCCAGCAGCTTAAATTTGTTGTCGGGGGGGAGCACAGATACGCAGTATTTT; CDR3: CASSLNLLSGGSTDTQYF
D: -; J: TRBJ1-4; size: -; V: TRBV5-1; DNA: TGCGCCAGCAGCTCAGGGAATGAAAAACTGTTTTTT; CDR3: CASSSGNEKLFF
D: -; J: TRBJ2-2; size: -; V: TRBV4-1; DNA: TGCGCCAGCAGCCAAGACCCCGGGATAGAAAGGTCCGGGGAGCTGTTTTTT; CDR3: CASSQDPGIERSGELFF
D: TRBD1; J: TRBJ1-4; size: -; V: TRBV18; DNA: TGTGCCAGCTCACAAACATCAGGGACAGCGAGTGAAAAACTGTTTTTT; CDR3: CASSQTSGTASEKLFF
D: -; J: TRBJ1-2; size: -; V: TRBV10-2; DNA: TGCGCCAGCAGTCCCGCAGGGGCGCCTGGCTACACCTTC; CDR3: CASSPAGAPGYTF
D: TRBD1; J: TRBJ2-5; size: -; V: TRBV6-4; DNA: TGTGCCAGCAGTGAGACCGGGACAGGGGCCTGGGAGACCCAGTACTTC; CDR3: CASSETGTGAWETQYF
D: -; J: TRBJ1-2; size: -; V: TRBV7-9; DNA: TGTGCCAGCAGCTTAGGGGCACGTGAAGGCTACACCTTC; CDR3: CASSLGAREGYTF
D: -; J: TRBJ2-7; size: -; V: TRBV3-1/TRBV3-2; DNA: TGTGCCAGCAGTCACAGGGACATAGCGTTTGGCGAGCAGTACTTC; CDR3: CASSHRDIAFGEQYF
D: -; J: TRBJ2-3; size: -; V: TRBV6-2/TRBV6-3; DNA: TGTGCCAGCAGCCCCGGTCGACTACTCAGTGCGTATTTT; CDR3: CASSPGRLLSAYF
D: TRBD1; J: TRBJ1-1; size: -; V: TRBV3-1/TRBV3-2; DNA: TGTGCCAGCAGCCAAGTCAGGGACAGGGATGAAGCTTTCTTT; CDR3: CASSQVRDRDEAFF
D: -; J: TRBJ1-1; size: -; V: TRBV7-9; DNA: TGTGCCAGCAGCCGGCTTAGGACAGAGAACACTGAAGCTTTCTTT; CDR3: CASSRLRTENTEAFF
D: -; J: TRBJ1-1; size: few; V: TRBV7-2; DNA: TGTGCCAGCAGCGCTAGTCAGGGTAGGGCTGAAGCTTTCTTT; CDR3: CASSASQGRAEAFF
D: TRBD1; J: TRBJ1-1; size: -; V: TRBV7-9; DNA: TGTGCCAGCAGCTTAGAACCGGGACAGGGGGGCACTGAAGCTTTCTTT; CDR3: CASSLEPGQGGTEAFF
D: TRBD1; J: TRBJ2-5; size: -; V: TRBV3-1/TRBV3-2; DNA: TGTGCCAGCAGCCAGGGACAGGGGGCGTTGGAGACCCAGTACTTC; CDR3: CASSQGQGALETQYF
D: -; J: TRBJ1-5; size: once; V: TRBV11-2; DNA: TGTGCCAGCAGCTCCGTCCGGCGGGATCAGCCCCAGCATTTT; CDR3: CASSSVRRDQPQHF
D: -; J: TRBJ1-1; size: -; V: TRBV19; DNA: TGTGCCAGTAGTATAAACAGGGCAAACACTGAAGCTTTCTTT; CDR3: CASSINRANTEAFF
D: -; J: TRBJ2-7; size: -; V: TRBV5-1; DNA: TGCGCCAGCAGCTGGGCTGGGCAGCCCACCTACGAGCAGTACTTC; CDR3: CASSWAGQPTYEQYF
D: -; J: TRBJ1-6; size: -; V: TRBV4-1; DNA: TGCGCCAGCAGCCAATCAGGGCGACTCCCCCTCCACTTT; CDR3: CASSQSGRLPLHF
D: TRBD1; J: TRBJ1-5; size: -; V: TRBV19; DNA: TGTGCCAGTAGTACCGCGGGACAGGGGCATCAGCCCCAGCATTTT; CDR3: CASSTAGQGHQPQHF
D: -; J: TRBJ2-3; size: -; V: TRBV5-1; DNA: TGCGCCAGCACCCTAGACGGGGAGGTGCTGGATACGCAGTATTTT; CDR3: CASTLDGEVLDTQYF
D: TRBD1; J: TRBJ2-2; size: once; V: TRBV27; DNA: TGTGCCAGCAGTTCGGGACAGGGGTTCGGCGGGGAGCTGTTTTTT; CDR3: CASSSGQGFGGELFF
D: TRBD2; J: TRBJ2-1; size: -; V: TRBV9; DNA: TGTGCCAGCAGCGGCCCCGGGACTAGGGGGTTCGATGAGCAGTTCTTC; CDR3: CASSGPGTRGFDEQFF
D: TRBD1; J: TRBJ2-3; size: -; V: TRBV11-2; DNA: TGTGCCAGCAGCCGGCGAGGGGGCCAGGATACGCAGTATTTT; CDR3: CASSRRGGQDTQYF
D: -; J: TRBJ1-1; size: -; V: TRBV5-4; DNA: TGTGCCAGCAGCTCCCCAGGGGTCTCGAACACTGAAGCTTTCTTT; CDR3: CASSSPGVSNTEAFF
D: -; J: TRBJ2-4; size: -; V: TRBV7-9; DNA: TGTGCCAGCAGCGGGCACAGGCTGCAAAACATTCAGTACTTC; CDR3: CASSGHRLQNIQYF
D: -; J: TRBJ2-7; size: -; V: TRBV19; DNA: TGTGCCAGTAGTATTTCGGCAGGTCCCCCCCCCTACGAGCAGTACTTC; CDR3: CASSISAGPPPYEQYF
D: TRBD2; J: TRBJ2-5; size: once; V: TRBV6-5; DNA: TGTGCCAGCTCTCGGGCGGGGGTTGAAGAGACCCAGTACTTC; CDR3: CASSRAGVEETQYF
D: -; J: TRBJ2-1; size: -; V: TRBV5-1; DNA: TGCGCCAGCAGCCCCGCTTTGGCAGTTTACAATGAGCAGTTCTTC; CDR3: CASSPALAVYNEQFF
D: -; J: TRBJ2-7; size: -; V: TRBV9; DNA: TGTGCCAGCAGCGTAGGGTTCGGCGGGGGCCCTCTTTCCTACGAGCAGTACTTC; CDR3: CASSVGFGGGPLSYEQYF
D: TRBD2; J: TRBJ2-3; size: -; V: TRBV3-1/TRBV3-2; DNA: TGTGCCAGCAGCCCCATCGGGGGGAGCACAGATACGCAGTATTTT; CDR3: CASSPIGGSTDTQYF
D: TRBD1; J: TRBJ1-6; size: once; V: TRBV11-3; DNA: TGTGCCAGCAGCTTAGGACAGGGATCACCCCTCCACTTT; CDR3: CASSLGQGSPLHF
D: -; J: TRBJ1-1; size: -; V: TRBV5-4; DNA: TGTGCCAGCAGCCAGAACACTGAAGCTTTCTTT; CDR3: CASSQNTEAFF